The 10 T cell receptor beta chains presented below share a single source sample, sequenced in a study of shared clonotypes between healthy human individuals. Clones were sequenced by immunoSEQ multiplex PCR, and TCRdb holds only the in-frame ones, with some missing. Of some 1.5 million clones in the sample, approximately 98% were seen once. Specimen: naive CD4+ T cells sorted from blood. The sample's subset: CD45RA+ positively selected. These receptors originate from a man aged 30 to 45 in good health.

This chain joins TRBV9 and TRBJ2-5; D is perhaps TRBD2 (5 bases). Per germline, CDR1 SGDLS and CDR2 YYNGEE. Deletions cut 1 base from V and 5 bases from J, with 12 bases between. This CDR3 comprises 14 residues. The CDR3 DNA reads as TGTGCCAGCAGCGTAACTGCAGGACTCGAGACCCAGTACTTC. Encoded protein: CASSVTAGLETQYF.

In its sample, this clone was seen once. The gene calls are TRBV6-1 and TRBJ1-5, with D unresolved. Germline CDR1 is MNHNS and CDR2 is SASEGT. The CDR3 is 15 residues long. V lost 8 bases and J 1 base, leaving 15 bases between the germline ends. CDR3 sequence reads: CASVGPPISNQPQHF. Here the CDR3 DNA reads TGTGCCAGCGTCGGGCCCCCTATAAGCAATCAGCCCCAGCATTTT.

This clone was recorded only once. The CDR3 coding sequence is TGTGCCATCCAGAAGGGGGTGTTCACAGATACGCAGTATTTT. It specifies CAIQKGVFTDTQYF. V is TRBV6-6 and J is TRBJ2-3, with D perhaps TRBD1 (6 bases). The CDR3 contains 14 residues. V shed 10 bases and J shed 2 bases, with 16 bases lying between them. Germline V gene lookup returns CDR1 MNHNY and CDR2 SVGAGI (reference sequence).

V gene TRBV9 combines with J gene TRBJ2-3; possibly TRBD2 for D (6 bases). The CDR3 spans 16 residues. V lost 1 base and J 0 bases, leaving 12 bases between the germline ends. CDR1 SGDLS and CDR2 YYNGEE come from the germline V gene. In nucleotides, the CDR3 is TGTGCCAGCAGCGTACGTAGCGGCTCTAGCACAGATACGCAGTATTTT. Its protein product is CASSVRSGSSTDTQYF.

V usage is TRBV18 and J usage is TRBJ2-1; 9 nucleotides line up with TRBD2. V dropped 3 bases and J dropped 6; count of bases not matched to a gene: 3. The CDR3 is 14 residues long. The germline V gene encodes CDR1 KGHSH and CDR2 LQKENI. The DNA of the CDR3 is TGTGCCAGCTCACCCCTTAGCGGGAGCAATGAGCAGTTCTTC. It yields the protein CASSPLSGSNEQFF.

This sequence joins TRBV11-3 and TRBJ2-1; TRBD1 agrees at 10 bases. Germline V gives CDR1 SGHNT, CDR2 YENEEA. After removal of 1 base from V and 8 bases from J, the junction contained 11 bases not matched to a gene. The CDR3 runs to 17 residues. CDR3 sequence reads: CASSLAWGTGASYEQFF. CDR3 DNA: TGTGCCAGCAGCTTAGCTTGGGGGACAGGGGCTTCCTATGAGCAGTTCTTC.

This chain uses TRBV19 with TRBJ2-1; TRBD1 is a possible D gene (5 bases). The CDR3 totals 12 residues. Germline CDR1 and CDR2: LNHDA and SQIVND (reference sequence). V was cut by 7 bases and J by 10 bases, with 14 bases left in between. CDR3: CASKTGDEEQFF. In DNA, the CDR3 is TGTGCCAGTAAAACAGGCGATGAAGAGCAGTTCTTC. The entire variable domain, with the rest obtained from reference TRBV19 and TRBJ2-1, is as follows: DGGITQSPKYLFRKEGQNVTLSCEQNLNHDAMYWYRQDPGQGLRLIYYSQIVNDFQKGDIAEGYSVSREKKESFPLTVTSAQKNPTAFYLCASKTGDEEQFFGPGTRLTVL.

The rearrangement uses TRBV4-3 and TRBJ2-1; 8 nucleotides match TRBD2. The CDR3 totals 16 residues. J gave up 1 base and V 1 base, and 3 bases lay outside the gene matches. The germline V gene encodes CDR1 LGHNA and CDR2 YSLEER. This CDR3 is CASSQGGGRSYNEQFF. The CDR3 DNA reads as TGCGCCAGCAGCCAAGGAGGCGGGAGGTCCTACAATGAGCAGTTCTTC.

The J gene is TRBJ2-2, the V gene TRBV19; 10 nucleotides agree with TRBD2. Germline lookup yields CDR1 LNHDA and CDR2 SQIVND (reference sequence). This CDR3 contains 20 residues. V trimming: 3 bases; J trimming: 5 bases; junction bases outside the gene matches: 18. The CDR3 nucleotides are TGTGCCAGTAGTATCCCTCCTCGGGGAGTAGCGGGAGGTCGTACCGGGGAGCTGTTTTTT. This encodes CASSIPPRGVAGGRTGELFF.

This clone was recorded only once. The V call is TRBV11-2, the J call TRBJ2-7; D is unresolved. CDR1 is SGHAT and CDR2 is FQNNGV in the germline V gene. This CDR3 contains 14 residues. The germline V and J ends were trimmed by 3 bases and 0 bases, with 9 bases remaining between them. The CDR3 is CASSFPGSSYEQYF. The CDR3 DNA reads as TGTGCCAGCAGCTTTCCCGGGTCCTCCTACGAGCAGTACTTC.